Presented here are 20 T cell receptor beta chains from one specimen sequenced in a study of CD8 T cells in Susac syndrome. An input of 0.5 to 1 ug of RNA was subjected to reverse transcription using random hexamers. TCRdb reanalysed the immunoSEQ multiplex PCR reads using MiXCR and keeps one entry per CDR3 protein. This sample has roughly 120,000 distinct CDR3 sequences, with approximately 94% found just once. Sequencing used CD4+ T cells from PBMCs. The receptors here all came from a human donor with multiple sclerosis.

The chain joins TRBV27 to TRBJ1-4, with 9 bases that match TRBD1. The CDR3 is 17 amino acids. Germline assignment: CDR1 MNHEY and CDR2 SMNVEV (reference sequence). After removal of 5 bases from V and 5 bases from J, the junction contained 12 bases not matched to a gene. CDR3 sequence: CASSPWTGAMGNEKLFF. CDR3 nucleotides: TGTGCCAGCAGTCCATGGACAGGGGCCATGGGGAATGAAAAACTGTTTTTT.

The V and J genes are TRBV29-1 and TRBJ2-2; 7 bases are a match to TRBD1. The ends lost 7 bases at V and 5 bases at J; junction bases unmatched: 13. Germline CDR1 SQVTM, CDR2 ANQGSEA. There are 15 residues in the CDR3. The CDR3 DNA is TGCAGCGCTGCTTTCGAGGGGGCCGGGACCGGGGAGCTGTTTTTT. It yields the protein CSAAFEGAGTGELFF.

This sequence joins TRBV25-1 and TRBJ1-6; 7 bases align to TRBD1. Germline V gives CDR1 MGHDK, CDR2 SYGVNS. The CDR3 length is 15 residues. Trimming removed 6 bases from V and 4 bases from J; junction bases left unmatched: 6. This chain's CDR3 is CASRGQANYNSPLHF. The CDR3 bases are TGTGCCAGCAGAGGACAGGCAAATTATAATTCACCCCTCCACTTT. Complete variable domain (other parts from reference TRBV25-1 and TRBJ1-6): EADIYQTPRYLVIGTGKKITLECSQTMGHDKMYWYQQDPGMELHLIHYSYGVNSTEKGDLSSESTVSRIRTEHFPLTLESARPSHTSQYLCASRGQANYNSPLHFGNGTRLTVT.

This chain links TRBV3-1 with TRBJ2-1; D is ambiguous. The CDR3 spans 15 residues. Trimming shortened V by 0 bases and J by 7 bases, and 13 bases separated the two germline ends. Per the germline V gene, CDR1 is LGHDT and CDR2 is YNNKEL (reference sequence). The CDR3 region is CASSQDRRPQNEQFF. Written as DNA, the CDR3 is TGTGCCAGCAGCCAAGACAGAAGGCCCCAGAATGAGCAGTTCTTC.

The chain recombines TRBV5-6 with TRBJ2-7, with D possibly matching TRBD1 (6 bases). The length of the CDR3 is 16 residues. Per the germline V gene, CDR1 is SGHDT and CDR2 is YYEEEE. With 1 base removed from V and 0 bases from J, the gap between germline ends came to 14 bases. The CDR3: CASSLPDRRSSYEQYF. CDR3 coding DNA: TGTGCCAGCAGCTTGCCGGACAGACGGAGCTCCTACGAGCAGTACTTC.

The CDR3 is CASSSRDNQPQHF. CDR3 sequence (DNA): TGTGCCAGCAGTTCTAGGGACAATCAGCCCCAGCATTTT. V gene TRBV6-5 combines with J gene TRBJ1-5; D gene unclear. This CDR3 comprises 13 residues. Per the germline V gene, CDR1 is MNHEY and CDR2 is SVGAGI. Between the trimmed V and J ends, which lost 4 bases and 3 bases, there was a span of 7 bases.

The genes are TRBV5-1 and TRBJ2-2; D call uncertain. The CDR3 is 16 amino acids. Between the trimmed V and J ends, which lost 1 base and 0 bases, there was a span of 10 bases. Germline loops: CDR1 SGHRS, CDR2 YFSETQ. In nucleotides, the CDR3 is TGCGCCAGCAGCTTGACGGCTATTTCGAACACCGGGGAGCTGTTTTTT. Translating it yields CASSLTAISNTGELFF.

V and J are TRBV6-2 or TRBV6-3 and TRBJ1-1; a possible D gene is TRBD1 (5 bases). The CDR3 contains 16 residues. The germline V gene has CDR1 MNHEY and CDR2 SVGEGT. Trimming stripped 1 base from V and 2 bases from J, with 14 bases between. The DNA of the CDR3 is TGTGCCAGCAGTTACTGGGACGCACGAGCCAACACTGAAGCTTTCTTT. Its translation: CASSYWDARANTEAFF.

The chain carries TRBV6-2 or TRBV6-3 and TRBJ1-1, with a tentative D call TRBD1 (6 bases). Germline CDR1 reads MNHEY; CDR2 reads SVGEGT. This CDR3 has 13 residues. Between the trimmed V and J ends, which lost 2 bases and 4 bases, there was a span of 8 bases. CDR3 nucleotides: TGTGCCAGCAGTTACCGGGGGGCCACTGAAGCTTTCTTT. This translates into CASSYRGATEAFF.

The chain has TRBV20-1 and TRBJ2-5, with TRBD1 as a possible D gene (5 bases). The CDR3 has 13 amino acids. The V end lost 4 bases, the J end lost 1 base, and 10 bases lay between the germline ends. From germline, CDR1 is DFQATT and CDR2 SNEGSKA (reference sequence). The CDR3, as DNA: TGCAGTGCTAACCGGACACCCCAAGAGACCCAGTACTTC. It yields the protein CSANRTPQETQYF.

V usage is TRBV7-2 and J usage is TRBJ1-5, with D hard to call. Per the germline V gene, CDR1 is SGHTA and CDR2 is FQGNSA. There are 15 residues in the CDR3. The V end was cut by 1 base, the J end by 7 bases, with 14 bases between. The CDR3 nucleotides are TGTGCCAGCAGCTTAGTGATGTCCAACAACCAGCCCCAGCATTTT. This sequence encodes CASSLVMSNNQPQHF.

The genes are TRBV7-8 and TRBJ2-7; D uncertain. V was pared by 1 base and J by 2 bases, with 9 bases between. The germline V gene has CDR1 SGHVS and CDR2 FQNEAQ. The CDR3 is 14 residues long. The CDR3 reads CASSLGQATYEQYF. CDR3 in DNA: TGTGCCAGCAGCTTAGGTCAAGCGACCTACGAGCAGTACTTC.

The rearrangement joins TRBV5-6 to TRBJ2-5, with unresolved D. The CDR3 length is 14 residues. V was shortened by 2 bases and J by 3 bases, with 11 bases between the two germline ends. CDR1 is SGHDT, CDR2 YYEEEE, per germline. CDR3 DNA: TGTGCCAGCAGCTTAGTGTCAGCGAAAGAGACCCAGTACTTC. This sequence encodes CASSLVSAKETQYF.

In this sample, this clonotype turned up a few times. The chain uses TRBV4-1 and TRBJ2-5, with D perhaps matching TRBD1 (6 bases). The CDR3 length is 16 residues. Trimming took off 4 bases at V and 5 bases at J, with 20 bases between the two ends. Per germline, CDR1 MGHRA and CDR2 YSYEKL. The CDR3, as DNA: TGCGCCAGCAGCCTGACCTTTGGCCAGGGGATGGAGACCCAGTACTTC. Protein sequence: CASSLTFGQGMETQYF.

The gene calls are TRBV20-1 and TRBJ2-5, with D perhaps assigned TRBD1 or TRBD2 (6 bases each). The ends were cut back, 1 base at V and 3 bases at J, with 12 bases in the middle. Looked up from germline, CDR1 is DFQATT and CDR2 is SNEGSKA (reference sequence). This CDR3 has 14 amino acids. The chain's CDR3 is CSARARGTEETQYF. CDR3 coding DNA: TGCAGTGCTAGAGCGAGGGGGACTGAAGAGACCCAGTACTTC.

Note on this clonotype: The junction differs from germline at one of its ends, possibly a read error. The V call is TRBV20-1, the J call TRBJ1-2; unclear D gene. Germline lookup yields CDR1 DFQATT and CDR2 SNEGSKA (reference sequence). This CDR3 spans 9 amino acids. The DNA for the CDR3 is TGCAGTGCCCCTGAGGGTTGGGGCTTC. Encoded protein: CSAPEGWGF.

V and J are TRBV6-5 and TRBJ2-1; D call uncertain. Germline CDR1 MNHEY, CDR2 SVGAGI. This CDR3 contains 12 residues. Trimming cost V 10 bases and J 4 bases, with 11 bases left between them. This CDR3 reads CATWHEYNEQFF. In nucleotides, the CDR3 is TGTGCCACCTGGCACGAATACAATGAGCAGTTCTTC.

The CDR3 loop is CASSLAGPAAALHF. In DNA, the CDR3 is TGCGCCAGCAGCTTGGCAGGACCGGCCGCGGCCCTCCACTTT. The chain has TRBV5-1 and TRBJ1-6; D is unresolved. The CDR3 consists of 14 residues. The V gene's germline CDR1 is SGHRS and CDR2 YFSETQ. V lost 0 bases and J 14 bases, leaving 15 bases between the germline ends.

The V gene is TRBV3-1, the J gene TRBJ2-7; a possible D gene is TRBD2 (5 bases). The V end was cut by 4 bases, the J end by 5 bases, with 12 bases between. Germline V gene lookup returns CDR1 LGHDT and CDR2 YNNKEL (reference sequence). The CDR3 length is 13 residues. DNA of the CDR3: TGTGCCAGCAGCCTTTCAGGAGGTGACGAGCAGTACTTC. It yields the protein CASSLSGGDEQYF.

CDR3 loop: CASSPLGHTQYF. The CDR3 DNA is TGCGCCAGCAGTCCCCTAGGGCATACGCAGTATTTT. The rearrangement links TRBV5-1 to TRBJ2-3; the D is unclear. The CDR3 has 12 amino acids. Germline V gene lookup returns CDR1 SGHRS and CDR2 YFSETQ. Trimming pared 5 bases from V and 7 bases from J, leaving 11 bases between. The full variable domain, rest sourced from reference TRBV5-1 and TRBJ2-3, is KAGVTQTPRYLIKTRGQQVTLSCSPISGHRSVSWYQQTPGQGLQFLFEYFSETQRNKGNFPGRFSGRQFSNSRSEMNVSTLELGDSALYLCASSPLGHTQYFGPGTRLTVL.